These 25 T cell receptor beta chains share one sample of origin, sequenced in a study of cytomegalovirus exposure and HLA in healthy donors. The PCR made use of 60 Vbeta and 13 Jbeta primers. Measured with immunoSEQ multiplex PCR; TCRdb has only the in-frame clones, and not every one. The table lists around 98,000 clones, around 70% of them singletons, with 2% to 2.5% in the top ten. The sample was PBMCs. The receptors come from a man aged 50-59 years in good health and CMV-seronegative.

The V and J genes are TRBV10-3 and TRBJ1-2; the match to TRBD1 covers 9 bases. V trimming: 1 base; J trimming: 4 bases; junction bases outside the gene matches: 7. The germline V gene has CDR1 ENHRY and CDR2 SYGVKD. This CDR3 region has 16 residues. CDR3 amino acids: CAISEWNRGLGYGYTF. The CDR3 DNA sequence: TGTGCCATCAGTGAGTGGAACAGGGGGCTAGGCTATGGCTACACCTTC.

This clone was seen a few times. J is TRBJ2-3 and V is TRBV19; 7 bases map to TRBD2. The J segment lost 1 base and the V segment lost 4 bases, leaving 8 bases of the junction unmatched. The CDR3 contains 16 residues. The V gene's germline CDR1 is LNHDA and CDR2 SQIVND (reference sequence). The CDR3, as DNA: TGTGCCAGTAGTAGGGTGACTAGCCGCCGCACAGATACGCAGTATTTT. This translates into CASSRVTSRRTDTQYF.

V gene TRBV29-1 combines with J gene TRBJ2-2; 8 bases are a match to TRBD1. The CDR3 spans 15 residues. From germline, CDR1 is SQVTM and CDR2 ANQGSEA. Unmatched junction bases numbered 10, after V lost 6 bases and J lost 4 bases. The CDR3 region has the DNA TGCAGCGTAGGGGCAGGGGGCGCGTTCACCGGGGAGCTGTTTTTT. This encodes CSVGAGGAFTGELFF.

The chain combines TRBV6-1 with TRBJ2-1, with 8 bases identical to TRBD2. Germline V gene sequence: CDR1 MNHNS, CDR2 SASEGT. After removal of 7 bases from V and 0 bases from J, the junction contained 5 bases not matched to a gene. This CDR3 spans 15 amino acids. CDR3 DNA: TGTGCCAGCATCATGGGGACTAGCTCCTACAATGAGCAGTTCTTC. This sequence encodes CASIMGTSSYNEQFF.

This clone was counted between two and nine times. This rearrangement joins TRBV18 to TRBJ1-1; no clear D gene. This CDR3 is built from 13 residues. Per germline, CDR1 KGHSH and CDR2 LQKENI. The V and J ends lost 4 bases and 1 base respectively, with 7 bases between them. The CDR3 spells CASSLTANTEAFF. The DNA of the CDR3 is TGTGCCAGCTCACTTACAGCGAACACTGAAGCTTTCTTT. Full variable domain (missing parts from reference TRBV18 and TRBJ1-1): NAGVMQNPRHLVRRRGQEARLRCSPMKGHSHVYWYRQLPEEGLKFMVYLQKENIIDESGMPKERFSAEFPKEGPSILRIQQVVRGDSAAYFCASSLTANTEAFFGQGTRLTVV.

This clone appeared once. CDR3: CASSQVLAGVENIQYF. As DNA, the CDR3 is TGCGCCAGCAGCCAAGTACTAGCGGGAGTAGAGAACATTCAGTACTTC. V is TRBV4-1 and J is TRBJ2-4, with TRBD2 matching over 11 bases. V trimming: 1 base; J trimming: 7 bases; junction bases outside the gene matches: 6. CDR1 is MGHRA and CDR2 is YSYEKL in the germline V gene. This CDR3 has 16 amino acids.

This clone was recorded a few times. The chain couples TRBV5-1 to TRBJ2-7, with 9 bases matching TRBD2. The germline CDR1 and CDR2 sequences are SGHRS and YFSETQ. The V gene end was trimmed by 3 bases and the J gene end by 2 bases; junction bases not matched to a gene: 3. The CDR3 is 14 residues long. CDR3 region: CASSSTSGPYEQYF. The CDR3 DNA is TGCGCCAGCAGCTCGACTAGCGGCCCCTACGAGCAGTACTTC.

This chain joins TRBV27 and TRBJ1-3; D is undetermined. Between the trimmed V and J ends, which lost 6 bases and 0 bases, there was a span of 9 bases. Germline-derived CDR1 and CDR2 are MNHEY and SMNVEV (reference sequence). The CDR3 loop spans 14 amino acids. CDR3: CASRRQDSGNTIYF. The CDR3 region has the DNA TGTGCCAGCAGACGGCAGGACTCTGGAAACACCATATATTTT.

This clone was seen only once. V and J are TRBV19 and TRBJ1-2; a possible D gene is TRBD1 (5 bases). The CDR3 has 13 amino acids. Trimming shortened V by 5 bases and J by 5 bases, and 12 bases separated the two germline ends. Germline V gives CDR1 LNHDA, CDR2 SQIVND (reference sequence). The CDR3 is CASSRSGDYGYTF. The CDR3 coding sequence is TGTGCCAGTAGTCGCTCGGGGGATTATGGCTACACCTTC. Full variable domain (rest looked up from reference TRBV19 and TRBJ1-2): DGGITQSPKYLFRKEGQNVTLSCEQNLNHDAMYWYRQDPGQGLRLIYYSQIVNDFQKGDIAEGYSVSREKKESFPLTVTSAQKNPTAFYLCASSRSGDYGYTFGSGTRLTVV.

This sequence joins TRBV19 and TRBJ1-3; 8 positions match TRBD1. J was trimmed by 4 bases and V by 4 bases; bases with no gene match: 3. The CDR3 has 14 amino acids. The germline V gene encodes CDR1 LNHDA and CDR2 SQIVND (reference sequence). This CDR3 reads CASSNRGYGNTIYF. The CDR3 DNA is TGTGCCAGTAGTAACAGGGGGTACGGAAACACCATATATTTT.

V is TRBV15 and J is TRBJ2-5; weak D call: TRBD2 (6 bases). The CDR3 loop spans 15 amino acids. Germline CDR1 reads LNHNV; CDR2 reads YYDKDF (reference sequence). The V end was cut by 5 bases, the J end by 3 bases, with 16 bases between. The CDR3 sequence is CATSASESTEETQYF. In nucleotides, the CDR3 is TGTGCCACCAGCGCTAGCGAAAGCACTGAAGAGACCCAGTACTTC.

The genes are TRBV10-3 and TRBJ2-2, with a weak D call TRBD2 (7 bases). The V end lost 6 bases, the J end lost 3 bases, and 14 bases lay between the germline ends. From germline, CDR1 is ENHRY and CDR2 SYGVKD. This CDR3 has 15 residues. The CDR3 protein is CAISDGGRDTGELFF. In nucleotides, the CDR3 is TGTGCCATCAGCGACGGGGGGCGGGACACCGGGGAGCTGTTTTTT.

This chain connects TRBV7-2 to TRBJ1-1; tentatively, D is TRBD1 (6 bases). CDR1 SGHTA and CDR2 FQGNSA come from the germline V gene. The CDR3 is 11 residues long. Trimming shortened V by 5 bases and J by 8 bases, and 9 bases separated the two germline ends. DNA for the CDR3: TGTGCCAGCAGCCCAGGGGACGAAGCTTTCTTT. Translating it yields CASSPGDEAFF. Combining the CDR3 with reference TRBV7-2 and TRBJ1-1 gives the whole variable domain GAGVSQSPSNKVTEKGKDVELRCDPISGHTALYWYRQSLGQGLEFLIYFQGNSAPDKSGLPSDRFSAERTGGSVSTLTIQRTQQEDSAVYLCASSPGDEAFFGQGTRLTVV.

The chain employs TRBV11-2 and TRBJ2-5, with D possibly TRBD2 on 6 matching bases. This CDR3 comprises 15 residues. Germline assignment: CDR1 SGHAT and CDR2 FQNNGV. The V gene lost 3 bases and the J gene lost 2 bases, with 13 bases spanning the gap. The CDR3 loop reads CASSFGTVMQETQYF. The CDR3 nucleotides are TGTGCCAGCAGCTTCGGGACTGTGATGCAAGAGACCCAGTACTTC.

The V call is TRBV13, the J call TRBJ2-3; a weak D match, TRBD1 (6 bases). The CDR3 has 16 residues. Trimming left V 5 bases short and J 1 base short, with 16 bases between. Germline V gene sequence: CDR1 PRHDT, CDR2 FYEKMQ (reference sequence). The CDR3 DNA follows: TGTGCCAGCAGCCCTCAACAGGGAGCTGGCACAGATACGCAGTATTTT. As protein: CASSPQQGAGTDTQYF.

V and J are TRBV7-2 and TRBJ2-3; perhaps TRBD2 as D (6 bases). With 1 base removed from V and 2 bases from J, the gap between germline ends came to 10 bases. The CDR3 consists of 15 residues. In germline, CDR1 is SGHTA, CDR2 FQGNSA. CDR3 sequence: CASSLEAGFTDTQYF. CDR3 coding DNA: TGTGCCAGCAGCTTAGAGGCGGGGTTCACAGATACGCAGTATTTT.

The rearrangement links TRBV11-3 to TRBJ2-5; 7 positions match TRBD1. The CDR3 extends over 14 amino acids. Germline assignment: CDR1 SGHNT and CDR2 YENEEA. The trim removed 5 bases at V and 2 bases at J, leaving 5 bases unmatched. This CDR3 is CASSDRDQQETQYF. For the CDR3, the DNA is TGTGCCAGCAGCGACAGGGACCAACAAGAGACCCAGTACTTC.

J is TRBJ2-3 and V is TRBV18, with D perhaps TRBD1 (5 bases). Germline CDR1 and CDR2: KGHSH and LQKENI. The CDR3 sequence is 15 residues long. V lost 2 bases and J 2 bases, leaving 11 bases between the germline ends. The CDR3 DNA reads TGTGCCAGCTCACCAAGGGGCCTTCACACAGATACGCAGTATTTT. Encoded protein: CASSPRGLHTDTQYF.

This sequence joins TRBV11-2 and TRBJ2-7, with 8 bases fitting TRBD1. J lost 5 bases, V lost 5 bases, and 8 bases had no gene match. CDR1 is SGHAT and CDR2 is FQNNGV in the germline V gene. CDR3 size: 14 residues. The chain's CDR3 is CASSPRTGINEQYF. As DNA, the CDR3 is TGTGCCAGCAGCCCCCGGACAGGGATTAACGAGCAGTACTTC.

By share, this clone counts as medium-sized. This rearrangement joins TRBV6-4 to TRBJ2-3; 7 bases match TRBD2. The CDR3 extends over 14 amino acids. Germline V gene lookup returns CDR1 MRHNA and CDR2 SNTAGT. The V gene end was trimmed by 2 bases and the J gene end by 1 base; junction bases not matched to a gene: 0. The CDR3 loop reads CASSDTSGTDTQYF. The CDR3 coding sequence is TGTGCCAGCAGTGACACTAGCGGCACAGATACGCAGTATTTT.

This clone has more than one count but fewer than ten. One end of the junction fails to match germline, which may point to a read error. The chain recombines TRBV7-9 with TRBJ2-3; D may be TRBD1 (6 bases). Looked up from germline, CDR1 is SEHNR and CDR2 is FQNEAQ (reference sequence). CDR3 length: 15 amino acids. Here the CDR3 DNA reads TGTTCCAGCAGCAACCGGGACAAGAGCACAGATACGCAGTATTTT. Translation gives CSSSNRDKSTDTQYF.

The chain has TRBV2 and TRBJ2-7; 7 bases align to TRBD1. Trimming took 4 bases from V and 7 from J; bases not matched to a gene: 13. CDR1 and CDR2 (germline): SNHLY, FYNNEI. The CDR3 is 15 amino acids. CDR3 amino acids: CASSVLGGSVGEQYF. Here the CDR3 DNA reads TGTGCCAGCAGTGTTTTAGGGGGCTCGGTTGGAGAGCAGTACTTC.

CDR3 loop: CASSQTAGGTKNIQYF. In DNA form, the CDR3 reads TGCGCCAGCAGTCAGACAGCCGGCGGTACCAAAAACATTCAGTACTTC. J is TRBJ2-4 and V is TRBV5-1, with a tentative D call TRBD1 (5 bases). CDR1 is SGHRS and CDR2 is YFSETQ in the germline V gene. The germline V and J ends were trimmed by 5 bases and 2 bases, with 17 bases remaining between them. CDR3 length equals 16 residues.

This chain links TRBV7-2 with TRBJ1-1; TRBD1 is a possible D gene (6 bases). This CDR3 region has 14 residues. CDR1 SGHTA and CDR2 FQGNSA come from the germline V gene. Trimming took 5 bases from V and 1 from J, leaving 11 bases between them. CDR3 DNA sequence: TGTGCCAGCAGCGTGGGACATCAGAACACTGAAGCTTTCTTT. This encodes CASSVGHQNTEAFF.

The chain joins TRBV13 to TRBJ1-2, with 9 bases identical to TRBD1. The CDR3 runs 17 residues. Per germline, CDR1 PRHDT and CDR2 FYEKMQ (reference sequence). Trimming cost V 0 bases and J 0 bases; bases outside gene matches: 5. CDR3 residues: CASSLGRDRASNYGYTF. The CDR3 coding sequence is TGTGCCAGCAGCTTAGGCCGGGACAGGGCTTCTAACTATGGCTACACCTTC. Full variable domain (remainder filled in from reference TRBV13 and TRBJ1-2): AAGVIQSPRHLIKEKRETATLKCYPIPRHDTVYWYQQGPGQDPQFLISFYEKMQSDKGSIPDRFSAQQFSDYHSELNMSSLELGDSALYFCASSLGRDRASNYGYTFGSGTRLTVV.